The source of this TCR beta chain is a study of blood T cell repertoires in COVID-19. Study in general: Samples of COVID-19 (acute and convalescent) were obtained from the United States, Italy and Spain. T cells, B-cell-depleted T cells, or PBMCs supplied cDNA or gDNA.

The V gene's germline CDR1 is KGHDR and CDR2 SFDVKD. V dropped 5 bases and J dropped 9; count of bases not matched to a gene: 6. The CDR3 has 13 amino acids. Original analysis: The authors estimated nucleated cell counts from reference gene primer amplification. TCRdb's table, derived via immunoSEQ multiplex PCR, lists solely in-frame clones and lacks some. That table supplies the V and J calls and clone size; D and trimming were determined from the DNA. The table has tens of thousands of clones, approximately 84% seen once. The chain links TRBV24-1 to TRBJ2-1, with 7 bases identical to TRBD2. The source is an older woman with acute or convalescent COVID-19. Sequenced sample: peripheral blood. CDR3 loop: CATSVTERGEQFF. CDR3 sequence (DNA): TGTGCCACCAGTGTCACCGAGCGGGGTGAGCAGTTCTTC.